The present TCR beta chain was sequenced within a study of human thymus T cells. Study results and caveats: Usage of V and J genes appeared biased in thymic and blood repertoires.

This CDR3 comprises 14 residues. Trimming removed 4 bases from V and 3 bases from J, with 13 bases in between. Germline CDR1 reads MNHNS; CDR2 reads SASEGT. Profiling relied on immunoSEQ multiplex PCR, and the TCRdb table lists in-frame clones only, not all of them. The sample records about 60,000 clones, around 94% being singletons. A word on this clone: Antigen specificity is unknown.

A roughly 0.45-1 mL peripheral blood aliquot was taken intraoperatively from four of eight donors. This TCR derives from a boy in the first two years of life with a congenital heart defect but otherwise immunologically healthy. The chain joins TRBV6-1 to TRBJ2-7; D tentatively reads TRBD1 or TRBD2 (6 bases each). Material for sequencing was blood. CDR3 sequence reads: CASSAVQGGYEQYF. CDR3 DNA: TGTGCCAGCAGTGCAGTACAGGGAGGCTACGAGCAGTACTTC.